Sequencing of this TCR beta chain was carried out in a study of T-cell memory formation after mild COVID-19. On the study more broadly: Largely donor-specific TCR clusters were found. Regarding the study as a whole: Whether day 37 second-wave clones are SARS-CoV-2-specific was not confirmed. Detection of some responders pre-infection suggested pre-existing cross-reactive memory T cells participated.

V lost 1 base and J 5 bases, leaving 11 bases between the germline ends. In germline, CDR1 is SEHNR, CDR2 FQNEAQ (reference sequence). CDR3 length equals 15 residues. MiXCR, run by TCRdb on the 5' RACE reads, gives a single entry per CDR3 protein. The sample lists around 340,000 distinct CDR3 sequences, roughly an eighth occurring once. Remarks on this clonotype: Its antigen is still unknown.

The sequence came from a man aged 18 to 30 who had mild COVID-19 (a few samples of this study predate the infection). Cell type and time point are not known. Sequencing input: PBMCs or a T cell subset sorted from them (not recorded which). The chain is built from TRBV7-9 and TRBJ1-4; no clear D gene. In DNA, the CDR3 is TGTGCCAGCAGCTTAGGCCTTCGTGGGAATGAAAAACTGTTTTTT. Translating it yields CASSLGLRGNEKLFF.